Listed below are T cell receptor beta chains from one sample, sequenced in a study of blood T cell repertoires in COVID-19. The assay was immunoSEQ multiplex PCR, and TCRdb's table has in-frame clones only and misses some. The table has some 110,000 clones, about 93% seen once; the top ten hold roughly 2%. Material for sequencing was peripheral blood. The receptors come from a man in his fifties or sixties with COVID-19, enrolled during active disease. CDR3s include the opening cysteine and the closing phenylalanine or tryptophan. D genes are given only for firm matches. Not all rows give a size; the values are once, few, many and, for expanded clones, a class.

v_gene	d_gene	j_gene	abundance	CDR3nt	CDR3aa
TRBV6-6	-	TRBJ2-2	-	TGTGCCAGCAGGCCCCGGGACACCGGGGAGCTGTTTTTT	CASRPRDTGELFF
TRBV6-5	TRBD1	TRBJ2-3	once	TGTGCCAGCAGAGAGACAGGGTTCGCAGATACGCAGTATTTT	CASRETGFADTQYF
TRBV5-6	TRBD1	TRBJ2-5	-	TGTGCCAGCAGCTTGGGCAGGGGGCCTCAAGAGACCCAGTACTTC	CASSLGRGPQETQYF
TRBV19	TRBD2	TRBJ2-3	-	TGTGCCAGTAGTTCAGGACTAGCGGAAAGCACAGATACGCAGTATTTT	CASSSGLAESTDTQYF
TRBV28	-	TRBJ1-2	-	TGTGCCAGCAGTTTAGGGCTCTATGGCTACACCTTC	CASSLGLYGYTF
TRBV28	TRBD2	TRBJ2-7	-	TGTGCCATCAATAGCGGGAGGTCCTTCTACGAGCAGTACTTC	CAINSGRSFYEQYF
TRBV7-9	-	TRBJ1-6	once	TGTGCCAGCAGCTCTTCTCAGTCAGGGCGAGGTTCACCCCTCCACTTT	CASSSSQSGRGSPLHF
TRBV27	TRBD1	TRBJ1-5	-	TGTGCCAGCAGTTTATCCTGGACAGGGGATCAGCCCCAGCATTTT	CASSLSWTGDQPQHF
TRBV5-6	TRBD2	TRBJ2-1	-	TGTGCCAGCAGCTTGCCCTTAGCGGGAGGCACCAATGAGCAGTTCTTC	CASSLPLAGGTNEQFF
TRBV6-2/TRBV6-3	TRBD1	TRBJ1-2	-	TGTGCCAGCAGTTTTCAGGGGGACTATGGCTACACCTTC	CASSFQGDYGYTF
TRBV2	TRBD2	TRBJ2-1	-	TGTGCCAGCAGTGACGGGCTAGCGGAGGCCTACAATGAGCAGTTCTTC	CASSDGLAEAYNEQFF
TRBV7-2	-	TRBJ2-3	-	TGTGCCAGCAGTCAAAACCCTAGGGGGAACACAGATACGCAGTATTTT	CASSQNPRGNTDTQYF
TRBV6-5	TRBD1	TRBJ2-2	-	TGTGCCAGCAGTCGGACAGGCACCGGGGAGCTGTTTTTT	CASSRTGTGELFF
TRBV9	TRBD2	TRBJ2-1	-	TGTGCCAGCAGCGTAGGGAGGCTAGCGGGAAATAATGAGCAGTTCTTC	CASSVGRLAGNNEQFF
TRBV5-5	TRBD2	TRBJ2-1	-	TGTGCCAGCAGCTTCTTTCTAGCGGGAGGGAACGAGCAGTTCTTC	CASSFFLAGGNEQFF
TRBV3-1/TRBV3-2	-	TRBJ2-7	-	TGTGCCTCCTCCCGGGAGTCTTCCGAGCAGTACTTC	CASSRESSEQYF
TRBV6-5	TRBD2	TRBJ2-1	once	TGTGCCAGCAGTAGGACTAGAGAATACAATGAGCAGTTCTTC	CASSRTREYNEQFF
TRBV19	TRBD2	TRBJ2-1	-	TGTGCCAGTGGCGGGAGGGCCTCCTACAATGAGCAGTTCTTC	CASGGRASYNEQFF
TRBV27	-	TRBJ1-1	once	TGTGCCAGCATGACATCCCTGAACACTGAAGCTTTCTTT	CASMTSLNTEAFF
TRBV7-8	TRBD1	TRBJ1-1	few	TGTGCCAGCAGCTTAAAGTCGGGGGACAGGGGGTTGTCTTTCTTT	CASSLKSGDRGLSFF
TRBV6-5	TRBD2	TRBJ2-1	-	TGTGCCAGCAGTTACTTTGCACTAGCGGGAAACAATGAGCAGTTCTTC	CASSYFALAGNNEQFF
TRBV21-1	-	TRBJ2-1	-	TGTGCCAGCCCCTTTTCGGGAGATTCTATTCTAGTGAATGAGCAGTTCTTC	CASPFSGDSILVNEQFF
TRBV2	-	TRBJ2-2	-	TGTGCCAGCAGTGATCAAGGGCTAGCCGCCGGGGAGCTGTTTTTT	CASSDQGLAAGELFF
TRBV7-6	-	TRBJ2-1	-	TGTGCCAGCAGCATTGAGGGGGGAGGGGGATATGAGCAGTTCTTC	CASSIEGGGGYEQFF
TRBV24-1	TRBD2	TRBJ2-5	-	TGTGCCACCAGTGATGGGACTAGCGGGAGAGAGACCCAGTACTTC	CATSDGTSGRETQYF
TRBV6-2/TRBV6-3	TRBD1	TRBJ1-4	-	TGTGCCAGCAGTTACGGACAGGAGAATGAAAAACTGTTTTTT	CASSYGQENEKLFF